A selection of T cell receptor beta chains follows, all from one sample in a study of OX40 agonist ivuxolimab in advanced cancers. The data were produced by immunoSEQ multiplex PCR, yet TCRdb's version contains in-frame clones alone and is incomplete. The data show about 53,000 clones, around 82% seen once. Sequencing was performed on CD4+ or CD8+ T cells sorted from blood, taken in a trial of the OX40 agonist ivuxolimab. The receptors come from an adult with an advanced solid tumor such as melanoma, head and neck, liver or kidney cancer. The CDR3 runs from the conserved cysteine through the conserved F or W. Fields, in order: D gene, clone size, V gene, J gene, CDR3 protein, CDR3 DNA. D genes are given only for firm matches. A row's size may be missing; if present it is once, few, many or a size class.

TRBD1,NA,TRBV2,TRBJ2-5,CASSGDRSQETQYF,TGTGCCAGCAGCGGGGACAGGAGTCAAGAGACCCAGTACTTC
TRBD1,NA,TRBV19,TRBJ2-7,CASSRGQDSYEQYF,TGTGCCAGTAGTCGGGGACAGGACTCCTACGAGCAGTACTTC
NA,NA,TRBV12-5,TRBJ1-2,CASGLDPDYGYTF,TGTGCTAGTGGTTTGGACCCGGACTATGGCTACACCTTC
NA,NA,TRBV19,TRBJ2-7,CASSIGRSYEQYF,TGTGCCAGTAGTATAGGGCGCAGTTACGAGCAGTACTTC
TRBD2,once,TRBV6-1,TRBJ2-7,CASSEIYGRSSYEQYF,TGTGCCAGCAGTGAAATTTACGGGAGGAGCTCCTACGAGCAGTACTTC
TRBD2,NA,TRBV5-1,TRBJ2-1,CASSEGSGTGNEQFF,TGCGCCAGCAGCGAAGGGAGCGGGACGGGCAATGAGCAGTTCTTC
NA,NA,TRBV11-2,TRBJ2-3,CASSLVYGAEGGTDTQYF,TGTGCCAGCAGCTTAGTTTACGGGGCGGAGGGGGGCACAGATACGCAGTATTTT
TRBD1,once,TRBV10-3,TRBJ2-7,CAIGEPGQGAEQYF,TGTGCCATCGGGGAACCGGGACAGGGGGCCGAGCAGTACTTC
TRBD2,medium-sized,TRBV19,TRBJ2-3,CASSMPGGSSTDTQYF,TGTGCCAGTAGTATGCCCGGGGGGTCTAGCACAGATACGCAGTATTTT
NA,NA,TRBV14,TRBJ2-3,CASSQGTRRSTDTQYF,TGTGCCAGCAGCCAAGGCACTAGACGTAGCACAGATACGCAGTATTTT
TRBD2,NA,TRBV27,TRBJ2-2,CASSFGLAGNTGELFF,TGTGCCAGCAGTTTCGGTCTAGCGGGGAACACCGGGGAGCTGTTTTTT
NA,NA,TRBV7-2,TRBJ1-3,CASSLETLAGNTIYF,TGTGCCAGCAGCTTAGAGACCCTCGCCGGAAACACCATATATTTT